One sample yielded the 2 T cell receptor beta chains listed below, sequenced in a study of blood T cell repertoires in COVID-19. The protocol was immunoSEQ multiplex PCR, while the TCRdb copy is restricted to in-frame clones and leaves out a portion. The sample lists about 51,000 clones; 86% were seen once. Sample: peripheral blood. The receptors stem from a man at least 80 years old with active COVID-19.

The V call is TRBV19, the J call TRBJ1-5, with TRBD1 as a possible D gene (6 bases). Trimming left V 5 bases short and J 5 bases short, with 13 bases between. CDR1 is LNHDA and CDR2 is SQIVND in the germline V gene (reference sequence). The CDR3 loop spans 14 amino acids. The CDR3 loop reads CASSYPGGDQPQHF. The CDR3 coding sequence is TGTGCCAGTAGTTATCCGGGGGGCGATCAGCCCCAGCATTTT.

The chain combines TRBV28 with TRBJ2-2, with D unclear. Germline V lookup: CDR1 MDHEN, CDR2 SYDVKM. The V gene lost 6 bases and the J gene lost 2 bases, with 13 bases spanning the gap. The CDR3 runs 15 residues. The CDR3 DNA follows: TGTGCCAGCAGAGCCCTGACATACAACACCGGGGAGCTGTTTTTT. Its protein product is CASRALTYNTGELFF.